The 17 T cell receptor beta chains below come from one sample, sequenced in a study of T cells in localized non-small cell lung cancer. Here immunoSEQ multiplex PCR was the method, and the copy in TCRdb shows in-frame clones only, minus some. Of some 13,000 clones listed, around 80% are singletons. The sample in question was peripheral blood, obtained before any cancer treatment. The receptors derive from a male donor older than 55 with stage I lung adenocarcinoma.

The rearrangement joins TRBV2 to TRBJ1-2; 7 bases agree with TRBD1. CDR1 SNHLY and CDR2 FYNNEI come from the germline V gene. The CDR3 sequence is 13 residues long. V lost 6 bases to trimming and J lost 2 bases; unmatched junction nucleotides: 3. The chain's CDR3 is CASRPGQNYGYTF. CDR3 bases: TGTGCCAGCAGACCGGGACAGAACTATGGCTACACCTTC.

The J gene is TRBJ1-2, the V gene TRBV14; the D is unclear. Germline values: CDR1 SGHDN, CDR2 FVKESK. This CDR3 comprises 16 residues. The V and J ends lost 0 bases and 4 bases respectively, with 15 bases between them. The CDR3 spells CASSQESVVSLYGYTF. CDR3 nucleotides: TGTGCCAGCAGCCAAGAAAGTGTTGTTTCACTCTATGGCTACACCTTC.

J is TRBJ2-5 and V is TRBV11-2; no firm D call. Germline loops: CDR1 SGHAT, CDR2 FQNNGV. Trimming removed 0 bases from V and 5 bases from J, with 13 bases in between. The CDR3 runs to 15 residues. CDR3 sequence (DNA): TGTGCCAGCAGCTTAGATCGAATAGTTCGTGAGACCCAGTACTTC. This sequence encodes CASSLDRIVRETQYF.

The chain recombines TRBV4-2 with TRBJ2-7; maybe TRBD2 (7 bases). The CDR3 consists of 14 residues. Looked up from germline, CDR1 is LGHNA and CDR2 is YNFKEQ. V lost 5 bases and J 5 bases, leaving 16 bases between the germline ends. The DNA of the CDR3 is TGTGCCAGCAGCTTGGGGGCGGGAGCGGACGAGCAGTACTTC. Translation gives CASSLGAGADEQYF.

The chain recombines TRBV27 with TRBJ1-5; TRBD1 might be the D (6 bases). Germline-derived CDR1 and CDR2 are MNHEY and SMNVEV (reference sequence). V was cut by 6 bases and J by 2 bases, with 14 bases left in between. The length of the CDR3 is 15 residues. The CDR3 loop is CASRQGPIGNQPQHF. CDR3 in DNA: TGTGCCAGCAGACAGGGTCCGATAGGCAATCAGCCCCAGCATTTT.

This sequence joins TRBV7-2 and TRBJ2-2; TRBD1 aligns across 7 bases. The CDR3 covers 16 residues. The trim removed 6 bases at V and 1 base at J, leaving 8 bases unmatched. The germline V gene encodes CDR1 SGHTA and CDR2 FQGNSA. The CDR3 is CASRPPGTVNTGELFF. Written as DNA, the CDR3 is TGTGCCAGCAGACCCCCCGGGACAGTGAACACCGGGGAGCTGTTTTTT.

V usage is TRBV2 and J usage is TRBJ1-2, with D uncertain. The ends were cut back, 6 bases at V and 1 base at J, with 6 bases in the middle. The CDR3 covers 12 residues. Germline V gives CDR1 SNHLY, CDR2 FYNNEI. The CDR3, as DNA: TGTGCCAGCAGGGCAGTTAACTATGGCTACACCTTC. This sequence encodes CASRAVNYGYTF.

The DNA of the CDR3 is TGTGCCAGCGGAGCCAGGGGAAACTACGGGGAGCAGTACTTC. It is translated as CASGARGNYGEQYF. The V call is TRBV18, the J call TRBJ2-7; TRBD1 might be the D (6 bases). The germline gives CDR1 KGHSH, CDR2 LQKENI. V was shortened by 8 bases and J by 7 bases, with 21 bases between the two germline ends. This CDR3 comprises 14 residues.

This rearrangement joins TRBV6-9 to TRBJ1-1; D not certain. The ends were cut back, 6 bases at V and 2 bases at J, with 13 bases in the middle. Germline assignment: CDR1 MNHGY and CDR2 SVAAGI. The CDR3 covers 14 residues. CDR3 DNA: TGTGCCAGCAGAAAAGGACCCAGCAACACTGAAGCTTTCTTT. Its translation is CASRKGPSNTEAFF.

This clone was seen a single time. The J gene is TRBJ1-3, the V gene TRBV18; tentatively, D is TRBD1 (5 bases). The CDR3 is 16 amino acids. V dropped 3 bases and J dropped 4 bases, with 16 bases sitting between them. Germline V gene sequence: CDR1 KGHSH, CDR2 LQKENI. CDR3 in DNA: TGTGCCAGCTCACCTCAAGGGGCCCCGGGAGGAAACACCATATATTTT. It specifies CASSPQGAPGGNTIYF.

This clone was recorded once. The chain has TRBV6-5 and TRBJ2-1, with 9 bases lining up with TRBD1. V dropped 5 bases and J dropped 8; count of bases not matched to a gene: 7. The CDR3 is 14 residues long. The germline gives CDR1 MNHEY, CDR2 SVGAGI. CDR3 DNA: TGTGCCAGCAGTCAATACAGGGGGCGGGATGAGCAGTTCTTC. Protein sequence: CASSQYRGRDEQFF.

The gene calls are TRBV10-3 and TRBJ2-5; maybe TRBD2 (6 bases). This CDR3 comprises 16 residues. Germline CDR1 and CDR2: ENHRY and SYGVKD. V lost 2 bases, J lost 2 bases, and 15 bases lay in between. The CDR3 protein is CAISEQPGVGQETQYF. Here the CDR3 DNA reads TGTGCCATCAGTGAGCAACCGGGAGTGGGACAAGAGACCCAGTACTTC.

The CDR3 region has the DNA TGCGCCAGCAGCCAAGAATCACACAGGGGCGATGAGCAGTTCTTC. Residues: CASSQESHRGDEQFF. V gene TRBV4-1 combines with J gene TRBJ2-1, with 7 nucleotides matching TRBD1. Germline V gene sequence: CDR1 MGHRA, CDR2 YSYEKL. V shed 0 bases, J shed 8 bases, and the junction held 7 bases outside the gene matches. This CDR3 comprises 15 residues.

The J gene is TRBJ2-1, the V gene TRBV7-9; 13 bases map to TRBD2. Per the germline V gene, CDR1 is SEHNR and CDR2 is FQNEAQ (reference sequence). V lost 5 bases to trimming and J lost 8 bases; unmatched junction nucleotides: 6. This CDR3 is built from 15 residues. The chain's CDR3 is CASSRTSGSYYEQFF. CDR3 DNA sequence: TGTGCCAGCAGCCGGACTAGCGGGAGTTACTATGAGCAGTTCTTC.

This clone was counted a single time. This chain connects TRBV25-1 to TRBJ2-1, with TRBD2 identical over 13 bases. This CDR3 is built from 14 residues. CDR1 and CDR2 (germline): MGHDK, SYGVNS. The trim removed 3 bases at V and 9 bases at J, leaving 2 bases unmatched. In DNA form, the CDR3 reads TGTGCCAGCAGTGAGACTAGCGGGAGGAGTGAGCAGTTCTTC. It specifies CASSETSGRSEQFF.

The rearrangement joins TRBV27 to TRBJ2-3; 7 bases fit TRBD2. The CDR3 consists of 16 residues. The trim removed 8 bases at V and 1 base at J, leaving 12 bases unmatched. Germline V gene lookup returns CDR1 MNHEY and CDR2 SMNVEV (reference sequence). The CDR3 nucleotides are TGTGCCAGCTGGGGGGGGGTGCGGGCGGGCACAGATACGCAGTATTTT. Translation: CASWGGVRAGTDTQYF.

The DNA of the CDR3 is TGTGCCAGCAGGATTATTAGGACAGGGGGAATAGGGTCCTACGAGCAGTACTTC. Residues: CASRIIRTGGIGSYEQYF. The V gene is TRBV5-4, the J gene TRBJ2-7; 10 nucleotides match TRBD1. Germline V gene data show CDR1 as SGHNT and CDR2 as YYREEE (reference sequence). V was clipped by 5 bases and J by 1 base; unmatched bases: 15. This CDR3 has 18 residues. Combining the CDR3 with reference TRBV5-4 and TRBJ2-7 gives the whole variable domain ETGVTQSPTHLIKTRGQQVTLRCSSQSGHNTVSWYQQALGQGPQFIFQYYREEENGRGNFPPRFSGLQFPNYSSELNVNALELDDSALYLCASRIIRTGGIGSYEQYFGPGTRLTVT.